The entry below describes one T cell receptor (beta chain). This clone occurred once. The antigen it binds to is not known. No base quality values were provided; no much bigger clone lies one nucleotide off. The data are from a study of cytomegalovirus exposure and HLA in healthy donors (dated by TCRdb to about 2017). General notes on the study: According to an earlier analysis of several hundred of the donors, roughly 180 million T cells yielded 90 million to 140 million unique TCR beta sequences and about 300 Gb of sequence data. An early release covering some 640 HLA-typed donors comprised roughly 300 gigabases of sequencing data and approximately 80 million unique TCR sequences. Of the 300 to 500 genotyped donors, 81% were placed in the genetic ancestry cluster associated with self-reported Caucasian donors. The study aimed to test whether signatures of past pathogen exposure could be identified by cataloging public T cell receptors. The study profiled the T cell repertoires of about 720 subjects by immunosequencing and related them to cytomegalovirus serostatus. Besides the first cohort of 550 to 750 subjects, a separate validation cohort made up of some 110 different subjects was used. To predict cytomegalovirus infection status, the study brought together high-throughput TCR immunosequencing, statistical association of individual TCRs with disease status, and machine learning. A later analysis re-examined previously published TCR beta repertoires from about 670 donors and added high-resolution HLA genotyping to investigate patterns of TCR occurrence. Rather than drawing on any new phenotypic data, the later analysis identified candidate immune exposures from TCR beta sequences and the way those sequences occurred across donors. To decide whether each TCR beta V gene segment behaved as functional or pseudogenic, an earlier analysis of 587 of the donors relied on high-throughput TCR beta sequencing. Donor age, sex, ethnicity and CMV serostatus were compiled alongside the repertoire data. A later genetic analysis used genome-wide SNP genotypes for about 65% of the roughly 670 donors, treating that subset as a discovery cohort. Every repertoire in the discovery cohort had been generated on one and the same sequencing platform. HLA typing covered class I and class II loci at four-digit resolution. Typing coverage differed by locus: A, B, C, DRB1 and DQB1 were typed in about 629-640 donors, DQA1 in about 560, DPA1 in approximately 600, and DPB1 in approximately 450. Because of strong linkage in the cohort, 5 or 6 DR-DQ haplotypes were treated as single units for association and clustering. Among some 400 genotyped donors of the cohort, an average of roughly 230,000 unique TCR beta nucleotide sequences was sequenced per donor, of which approximately 19% were non-productive. The paper as a whole reports these results and caveats: Several of the top co-occurrence clusters appeared to be linked to parvovirus B19, influenza, CMV and Epstein-Barr virus, according to a later analysis. Compared with equally common non-associated chains, HLA-associated TCR beta chains in a later analysis were more clonally expanded and had lower generation probabilities. The classifier was reported to diagnose cytomegalovirus status with high specificity and sensitivity in both the original and validation cohorts. In this cohort, only TCR beta chains were sequenced, and detectable features were limited by the absence of alpha or paired-chain data. Because counts were too low, 15 to 20 rarely observed V segments, including chromosome 9 orphons, were left out of the earlier analysis of approximately 580 of the donors. Correlated functional status among segregating V segments might be attributable to linkage disequilibrium, but an unknown experimental factor could not be ruled out. In vitro tests confirmed that a few of the cytomegalovirus-associated TCR beta chains recognize cytomegalovirus antigens. Some IMGT-functional V segments, including TRBV6-2 and TRBV6-3, could not be distinguished by the 87-base-pair reads and were therefore excluded. The sequencing pipeline was judged likely to have produced a cluster of highly shared sequence variants as a technical artifact. Roughly uniform sequencing depth across donors was assumed in presence/absence analyses, although this assumption may not hold. A later analysis associated 16,951 TCR beta sequences with specific HLA alleles at a false discovery rate of 0.05. While some public TCRs were present in many individuals, most TCR sequences turned up only very rarely across donors. When HLA alleles, especially DR and DQ, strongly co-occurred, attributing TCR associations to individual alleles was difficult. Broadly in line with IMGT annotations, most TCR beta V segments showed up in productive rearrangements about 87% or about 30% of the time in an earlier analysis of several hundred of the donors. The study listed 150 to 200 TCR beta chains as associated with cytomegalovirus. The authors suggested that the approach could potentially be extended to other disease states and immunological phenotypes. A later genetic analysis associated a missense DCLRE1C variant with V-gene and J-gene trimming of TCR beta chains, and an independent cohort replicated the association. A further reported finding was that TCR beta sequences accurately predicted the HLA-A and HLA-B alleles for most subjects in the first cohort. HLA typing was unavailable for some donors at each locus, so association tests used only the typed subset. Most CMV-associated TCR beta chains appeared to be HLA-restricted in a later analysis, and the HLA associations seemed to be driven largely by CMV exposure. In a later analysis, the rate of TCR association differed among HLA loci, with DRB1 alleles having the most associated TCRs and HLA-C alleles having the fewest. Immune exposure information for the cohort was limited to CMV serostatus. According to a later genetic analysis, donors in an Asian-associated ancestry cluster had fewer N-insertions in productive TCRs than the approximately 630-donor mean.

The CDR3 holds 14 amino acids from the cysteine to the phenylalanine. Only the CDR3 DNA is retained, 42 bases long and in frame from the first base. At the junction V is shortened by 3 bases and J by 3 bases, with 11 bases in between. The germline V gene (reference sequence) provides CDR1 SEHNR and CDR2 FQNEAQ. The cohort consisted of approximately 670 healthy bone marrow donors. All cohort members were sampled while nominally healthy, although unrecorded immune exposures were likely present. The donor was CMV seropositive and was included in the group of 270 or so seropositive cohort members. A peripheral blood sample was provided by each donor, and peripheral blood mononuclear cells were used for TCR beta sequencing. Genomic DNA was extracted from the blood cell samples with the Qiagen DNeasy Blood Extraction Kit. Receptor libraries were prepared by the immunoSEQ multiplex PCR assay. For the multiplex PCR, a mixture combining 60 forward primers for TCR Vbeta segments and 13 reverse primers for TCR Jbeta segments was used. The CDR3 region of rearranged TCR beta genes was amplified from genomic DNA by a multiplex PCR assay. On the Illumina HiSeq System, the amplified TCR beta libraries were sequenced as 87-base-pair reads. As for how the authors treated the data: In a later analysis, roughly 80 million unique TCR beta chains were counted across the approximately 640 repertoires, and about 10 million of these chains were shared by at least two donors. Raw reads were error-corrected and collapsed into unique sequences by a nearest-neighbor algorithm in which closely related sequences were merged to remove PCR and sequencing errors. Alignment of CDR3 sequences to IMGT reference sequences was used to assign V, D and J gene segments. For a sequence to be retained, a match of at least six nucleotides to both a V gene segment and a J gene segment was required. Rearrangements were classified as productive when the CDR3 lacked stop codons and remained in frame with V and J, and all other rearrangements were classified as non-productive. CDR3 was defined according to IMGT convention as the region running from the second conserved V-encoded cysteine to the conserved J-encoded phenylalanine. Sequences without an unambiguous match to a single V gene segment were excluded from the earlier analysis of about 630 of the donors. In an earlier analysis of approximately 500 of the donors, a V segment was called functional when productive rearrangements were above 56.7%, and segregating when the standard deviation between donors exceeded 5%. A statistical classification framework was built to diagnose cytomegalovirus status from the catalog of TCR beta chain sequences. V and J gene assignment, in a later analysis, came from comparing TCR nucleotide sequences with IMGT/GENE-DB human TR gene sequences. A later analysis assigned CDR3 sequences and most-parsimonious VDJ recombination scenarios with the TCRdist pipeline. A later analysis defined each TCR beta chain by its CDR3 amino acid sequence plus V-gene family, and excluded reads lacking a unique V-gene family. A later analysis removed 450 to 600 highly shared, low-generation-probability nucleotide sequences to deal with suspected cross-contamination and a sequencing artifact. A later analysis calculated a clonal expansion index for each public chain from normalized within-repertoire ranks of inferred template counts. In a later analysis, generation probabilities were computed using a VDJ recombination model fitted to out-of-frame rearrangements, and the results were checked against IGoR. Hypergeometric tests were used in a later analysis to score TCR-TCR, TCR-HLA and TCR-CMV co-occurrence, with a repertoire-size bias correction applied to the TCR pairs. In a later analysis, false discovery rates were estimated by permuting HLA or CMV assignments 20 times. In a later analysis, co-occurring TCRs were grouped using DBSCAN, with TCRdist sequence similarity added in when clustering inside HLA-allele-positive subsets. Co-occurrence clustering excluded repertoires with fewer than 30,000 or more than 120,000 public chains, plus five with anomalous nucleotide sharing. Held by TCRdb, this immuneACCESS table contains in-frame sequences only and omits some clones. Under half of the omission traces to an unresolved V gene where checked; the cause of the rest is unknown. Clone size and the V and J calls come from that table; the DNA yielded D and trimming. The sample table shows about 200,000 clones, and roughly 77% are seen once. Of the sample, approximately 0.4% is held by the ten largest clones.

The rearrangement joined TRBV7-9 to TRBJ2-5; the D segment cannot be called with confidence. The receptor was isolated from a male donor in good health and CMV-seropositive. Specimen: PBMCs. The sequenced DNA: TGTGCCAGCAGCTTTGAGGCCTCAAAAGAGACCCAGTACTTC. Its protein product is CASSFEASKETQYF.